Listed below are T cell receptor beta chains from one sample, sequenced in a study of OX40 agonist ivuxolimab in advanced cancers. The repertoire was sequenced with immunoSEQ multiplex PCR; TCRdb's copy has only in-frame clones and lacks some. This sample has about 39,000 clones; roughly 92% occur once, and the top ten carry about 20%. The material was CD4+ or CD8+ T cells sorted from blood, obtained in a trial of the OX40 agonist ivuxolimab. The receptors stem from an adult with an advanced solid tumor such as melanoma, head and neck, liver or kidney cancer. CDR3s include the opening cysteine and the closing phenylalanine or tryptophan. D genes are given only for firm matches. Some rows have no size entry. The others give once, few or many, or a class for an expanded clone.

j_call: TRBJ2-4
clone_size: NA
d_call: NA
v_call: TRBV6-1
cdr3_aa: CASSLDVAEKNIQYF
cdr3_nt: TGTGCCAGCAGTTTAGACGTGGCAGAAAAAAACATTCAGTACTTC

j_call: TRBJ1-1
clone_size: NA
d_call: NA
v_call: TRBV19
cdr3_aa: CASSSLLAWAEAFF
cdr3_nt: TGTGCCAGTAGTTCCCTTTTGGCTTGGGCTGAAGCTTTCTTT

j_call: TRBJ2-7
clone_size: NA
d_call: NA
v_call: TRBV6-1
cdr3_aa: CASSDPRVWYEQYF
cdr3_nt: TGTGCCAGCAGTGACCCCAGGGTGTGGTACGAGCAGTACTTC

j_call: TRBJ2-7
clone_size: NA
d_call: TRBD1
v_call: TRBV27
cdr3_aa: CASTKLQGAHEQYF
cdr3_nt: TGTGCCAGCACCAAACTACAGGGGGCCCACGAGCAGTACTTC

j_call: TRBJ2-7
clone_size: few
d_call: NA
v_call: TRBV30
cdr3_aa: CAWSVNFNEQYF
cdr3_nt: TGTGCCTGGAGTGTGAACTTCAACGAGCAGTACTTC

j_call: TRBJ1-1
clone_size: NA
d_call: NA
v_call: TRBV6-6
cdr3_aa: CASSYPGGAGEAFF
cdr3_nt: TGTGCCAGCAGTTACCCCGGGGGGGCCGGTGAAGCTTTCTTT

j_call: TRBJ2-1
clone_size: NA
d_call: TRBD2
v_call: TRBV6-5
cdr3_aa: CASSYAAGGPNEQFF
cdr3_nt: TGTGCCAGCAGTTACGCGGCGGGAGGACCCAATGAGCAGTTCTTC

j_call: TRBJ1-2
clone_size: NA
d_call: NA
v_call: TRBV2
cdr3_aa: CASRQTLFGYTF
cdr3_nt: TGTGCCAGCAGGCAGACCTTGTTTGGCTACACCTTC

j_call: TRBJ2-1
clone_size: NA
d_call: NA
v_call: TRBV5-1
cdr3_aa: CASSPDGVHEQFF
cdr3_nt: TGCGCCAGCAGCCCTGACGGGGTCCATGAGCAGTTCTTC

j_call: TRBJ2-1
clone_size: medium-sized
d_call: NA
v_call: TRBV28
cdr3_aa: CASSPGINEQFF
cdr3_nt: TGTGCCAGCAGTCCGGGCATCAATGAGCAGTTCTTC

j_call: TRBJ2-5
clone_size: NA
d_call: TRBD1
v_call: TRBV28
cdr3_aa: CASGSEDRGGGETQYF
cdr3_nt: TGTGCCAGCGGGTCGGAAGACAGGGGTGGAGGGGAGACCCAGTACTTC

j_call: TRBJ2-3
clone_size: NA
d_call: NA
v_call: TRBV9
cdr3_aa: CASSTSGTLSTDTQYF
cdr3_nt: TGTGCCAGCAGCACCTCCGGGACGTTGAGCACAGATACGCAGTATTTT

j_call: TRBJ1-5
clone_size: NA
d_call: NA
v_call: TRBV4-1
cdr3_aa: CASSQDQGMAQPQHF
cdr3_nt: TGCGCCAGCAGCCAAGATCAGGGGATGGCTCAGCCCCAGCATTTT

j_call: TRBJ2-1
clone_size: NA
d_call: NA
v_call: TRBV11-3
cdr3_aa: CASSPHWTTTSYNEQFF
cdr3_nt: TGTGCCAGCAGCCCCCACTGGACTACTACGTCCTACAATGAGCAGTTCTTC

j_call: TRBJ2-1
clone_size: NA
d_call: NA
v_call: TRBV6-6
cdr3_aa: CASSPGGLAGEQFF
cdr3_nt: TGTGCCAGCAGTCCAGGGGGCTTAGCGGGTGAGCAGTTCTTC

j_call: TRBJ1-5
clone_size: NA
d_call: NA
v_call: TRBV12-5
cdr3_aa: CASGTQGGRPFDQPQHF
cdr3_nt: TGTGCTAGTGGCACACAGGGAGGCCGACCTTTTGATCAGCCCCAGCATTTT

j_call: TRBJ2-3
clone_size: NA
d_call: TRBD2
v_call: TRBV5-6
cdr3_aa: CASRSLAGGFPDTQYF
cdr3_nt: TGTGCCAGCAGGTCCCTAGCGGGAGGGTTCCCAGATACGCAGTATTTT